The rows below give T cell receptor beta chains drawn from one sample of a study of early T cells in non-severe SARS-CoV-2 infection. TCRdb analysed the 5' RACE reads with MiXCR anew, one entry per CDR3 protein. The repertoire includes 50,000 or so distinct CDR3 sequences, roughly 13% of them detected once, and approximately 9.6% sits in the top ten. Sequencing used whole blood. Every receptor here comes from an adult who was a healthcare worker with PCR-confirmed SARS-CoV-2 infection or an uninfected control (not recorded which). Both conserved end residues are part of each CDR3. Fields, in order: D gene, V gene, J gene, CDR3 length, clone size, CDR3 protein, CDR3 DNA. The D gene is left open where the match is weak. Clone size is stated in some rows and not others, as once, few, many or a class when expanded.

>NA|TRBV2|TRBJ1-6|13|many
CASSEGTNSPLHF
TGTGCCAGCAGTGAGGGTACGAATTCACCCCTCCACTTT
>NA|TRBV7-2|TRBJ2-3|14|many
CASSPGTAGYTQYF
TGTGCCAGCAGCCCCGGGACGGCGGGATATACGCAGTATTTT
>NA|TRBV18|TRBJ1-1|16|few
CASSPTAGAGVTEAFF
TGTGCCAGCTCGCCGACAGCAGGGGCGGGAGTCACTGAAGCTTTCTTT
>NA|TRBV5-4|TRBJ2-7|13|NA
CASSLGLGREQYF
TGTGCCAGCAGCTTGGGACTAGGACGGGAACAGTACTTC
>NA|TRBV2|TRBJ2-7|13|many
CASAGERGYEQYF
TGTGCCAGCGCCGGGGAGCGTGGCTACGAGCAGTACTTC
>NA|TRBV4-1|TRBJ2-4|13|few
CASSQDRDTREYF
TGCGCCAGCAGCCAAGATCGGGACACCAGAGAGTACTTC
>NA|TRBV7-6|TRBJ2-1|12|many
CASSQKESEQFF
TGTGCCAGCAGCCAAAAGGAAAGTGAGCAGTTCTTC
>TRBD1|TRBV6-5|TRBJ2-3|15|few
CASSSRDRDLDTQYF
TGTGCCAGCAGTTCCCGGGACAGGGATTTAGATACGCAGTATTTT
>NA|TRBV19|TRBJ2-2|13|many
CASSTSWSGELFF
TGTGCCAGTAGTACCAGTTGGTCCGGGGAGCTGTTTTTT
>TRBD1|TRBV28|TRBJ2-6|14|once
CASQGGDGANVLTF
TGTGCCAGTCAAGGGGGCGACGGGGCCAACGTCCTGACTTTC
>NA|TRBV28|TRBJ2-1|13|few
CASSGTPGHEQFF
TGTGCCAGCAGTGGGACCCCCGGGCATGAGCAGTTCTTC
>NA|TRBV3-1|TRBJ2-5|14|many
CASRMGPDPGTQYF
TGTGCCAGCAGAATGGGACCCGATCCCGGGACCCAGTACTTC
>NA|TRBV5-4|TRBJ2-1|14|NA
CASSGESSYNEQFF
TGTGCCAGCAGCGGCGAGAGCTCCTACAATGAGCAGTTCTTC
>NA|TRBV28|TRBJ2-7|12|few
CATEGGGYEQYF
TGTGCCACGGAGGGGGGGGGCTACGAGCAGTACTTC
>NA|TRBV28|TRBJ2-7|14|few
CASIPGITPYEQYF
TGTGCCAGCATACCCGGCATCACTCCCTACGAGCAGTACTTC
>NA|TRBV6-1|TRBJ2-1|15|few
CATPRGSHRDNEQFF
TGTGCCACCCCTCGGGGGTCACACCGGGACAATGAGCAGTTCTTC
>TRBD2|TRBV7-6|TRBJ2-1|17|many
CASTLTSGGSSYNEQFF
TGTGCCAGCACCCTTACTTCCGGGGGGAGCTCCTACAATGAGCAGTTCTTC
>TRBD1|TRBV19|TRBJ1-5|14|many
CASSIGRGNQPQHF
TGTGCCAGTAGTATAGGCAGGGGGAATCAGCCCCAGCATTTT
>TRBD2|TRBV18|TRBJ2-1|12|NA
CASSGTSNEQFF
TGTGCCAGCTCAGGGACTAGCAATGAGCAGTTCTTC
>TRBD1|TRBV5-1|TRBJ1-1|15|many
CASSLTGALDTEAFF
TGCGCCAGCAGCTTGACAGGGGCCCTGGACACTGAAGCTTTCTTT
>TRBD1|TRBV7-9|TRBJ2-5|12|many
CASSARTGRKYF
TGTGCCAGCAGCGCCAGGACAGGGCGAAAGTACTTC
>NA|TRBV9|TRBJ1-1|13|many
CASSVGDSTEAFF
TGTGCCAGCAGCGTTGGGGATAGCACTGAAGCTTTCTTT
>NA|TRBV6-6|TRBJ1-5|15|many
CASRPGGQGNQPQHF
TGTGCCAGCAGACCTGGGGGGCAGGGCAATCAGCCCCAGCATTTT
>TRBD2|TRBV5-1|TRBJ2-5|16|many
CASSPGLAEYQETQYF
TGCGCCAGCAGCCCGGGACTAGCGGAGTACCAAGAGACCCAGTACTTC
>NA|TRBV6-6|TRBJ1-5|14|many
CASREEGTNQPQHF
TGTGCCAGCAGGGAGGAGGGGACCAATCAGCCCCAGCATTTT
>NA|TRBV9|TRBJ2-3|15|few
CASSVRAASTDTQYF
TGTGCCAGCAGCGTAAGAGCAGCCTCCACAGATACGCAGTATTTT
>NA|TRBV11-3|TRBJ2-5|15|many
CASSSTGTGDPMMWF
TGTGCCAGCAGCTCTACAGGGACGGGAGACCCGATGATGTGGTTC
>NA|TRBV5-1|TRBJ1-3|16|many
CASSLEGMSSGNTIYF
TGCGCCAGCAGCTTGGAGGGGATGAGCTCTGGAAACACCATATATTTT
>NA|TRBV24-1|TRBJ2-3|16|many
CATSDLSREEPDTQYF
TGTGCCACCAGTGATTTGTCCAGGGAAGAGCCAGATACGCAGTATTTT
>NA|TRBV7-9|TRBJ1-4|14|many
CASSFVPSPEKLFF
TGTGCCAGCAGCTTTGTCCCTAGTCCAGAAAAACTGTTTTTT
>TRBD2|TRBV29-1|TRBJ2-5|14|few
CSVVIREGLKTQYF
TGCAGCGTTGTAATACGGGAGGGCCTGAAGACCCAGTACTTC
>TRBD1|TRBV6-6|TRBJ1-5|15|NA
CASTLGDRDYQPQHF
TGTGCCAGCACTCTAGGGGACAGGGACTATCAGCCCCAGCATTTT
>NA|TRBV4-3|TRBJ2-3|15|NA
CASSQERGLWSTQYF
TGCGCCAGCAGCCAAGAACGGGGCCTGTGGAGTACGCAGTATTTT
>NA|TRBV27|TRBJ1-3|14|many
CASSAGGAGNTIYF
TGTGCCAGCAGTGCAGGAGGGGCCGGAAACACCATATATTTT
>NA|TRBV3-1|TRBJ1-6|17|NA
CASSQDTGRRYNSPLHF
TGTGCCAGCAGCCAAGATACAGGTCGTCGGTATAATTCACCCCTCCACTTT
>TRBD1|TRBV13|TRBJ2-7|13|many
CASSINRGREQYF
TGTGCCAGCAGCATTAACAGGGGTCGCGAGCAGTACTTC
>TRBD1|TRBV24-1|TRBJ1-1|16|many
CATSDQRDRADTEAFF
TGTGCCACCAGTGACCAAAGAGACAGGGCGGACACTGAAGCTTTCTTT
>NA|TRBV6-2/TRBV6-3|TRBJ2-7|12|NA
CASRLSDYEQYF
TGTGCCAGCAGACTCTCCGACTACGAGCAGTACTTC
>TRBD1|TRBV6-6|TRBJ2-1|14|NA
CASSYSTGKNEQFF
TGTGCCAGCAGTTACTCGACAGGGAAAAATGAGCAGTTCTTC
>NA|TRBV7-2|TRBJ1-6|16|NA
CASSLDGQAINSPLHF
TGTGCCAGCAGCTTAGATGGCCAGGCGATTAATTCACCCCTCCACTTT
>NA|TRBV11-2|TRBJ2-5|14|many
CASSPPSKRETQYF
TGTGCCAGCAGCCCGCCTTCGAAGCGGGAGACCCAGTACTTC
>NA|TRBV6-1|TRBJ2-7|16|few
CASSSFRAQLLYEQYF
TGTGCCAGCAGTAGCTTCCGGGCCCAACTGCTCTACGAGCAGTACTTC
>TRBD2|TRBV7-2|TRBJ2-1|15|NA
CASSVSGGTYNEQFF
TGTGCCAGCAGCGTCAGCGGGGGTACCTACAATGAGCAGTTCTTC
>TRBD2|TRBV7-3|TRBJ2-2|16|few
CASSLRASGNTGELFF
TGTGCCAGCAGCTTACGGGCTAGCGGGAACACCGGGGAGCTGTTTTTT
>NA|TRBV11-3|TRBJ1-6|14|many
CASSADEVNSPLHF
TGTGCCAGCAGCGCCGACGAGGTTAATTCACCCCTCCACTTT
>TRBD1|TRBV5-5|TRBJ2-7|15|few
CASSEGQGVTYEQYF
TGTGCCAGCAGCGAGGGACAGGGGGTTACCTACGAGCAGTACTTC
>NA|TRBV4-2|TRBJ2-1|14|many
CASSQENRGGRQFF
TGTGCCAGCAGCCAAGAAAACAGGGGAGGTAGGCAGTTCTTC
>NA|TRBV6-6|TRBJ1-2|14|NA
CASSHGGDRYGYTF
TGTGCCAGCAGCCACGGGGGGGATCGCTATGGCTACACCTTC
>TRBD2|TRBV3-1|TRBJ2-3|18|few
CASSQGPSGGRYTDTQYF
TGTGCCAGCAGCCAAGGCCCTAGCGGGGGTCGGTACACAGATACGCAGTATTTT
>NA|TRBV5-1|TRBJ2-2|16|many
CASSLISGLHTGELFF
TGCGCCAGCAGCTTGATATCTGGACTCCACACCGGGGAGCTGTTTTTT
>NA|TRBV7-2|TRBJ2-7|12|few
CATGGSSYEQYF
TGTGCAACCGGGGGAAGCTCCTACGAGCAGTACTTC
>TRBD2|TRBV28|TRBJ2-1|15|NA
CASGSGTSNYNEQFF
TGTGCCAGCGGCTCCGGGACTAGCAACTACAATGAGCAGTTCTTC
>NA|TRBV11-2|TRBJ2-1|13|many
CASSFGLSNEQFF
TGTGCCAGCAGCTTTGGACTCTCCAATGAGCAGTTCTTC
>NA|TRBV24-1|TRBJ1-5|14|few
CATSDSGSYQPQHF
TGTGCCACCAGTGATTCAGGGTCATATCAGCCCCAGCATTTT
>NA|TRBV5-1|TRBJ2-7|14|few
CASSLGSSSYEQYF
TGCGCCAGCAGCTTAGGCTCGAGCTCCTACGAGCAGTACTTC
>TRBD2|TRBV9|TRBJ2-1|15|many
CASSPGLAGGSEQFF
TGTGCCAGCAGCCCGGGACTAGCGGGAGGTAGTGAGCAGTTCTTC
>TRBD2|TRBV13|TRBJ2-1|16|many
CASSGILAGGRDEQFF
TGTGCCAGCAGCGGAATTTTAGCGGGAGGGCGCGATGAGCAGTTCTTC
>TRBD2|TRBV7-6|TRBJ2-7|15|NA
CASSLGTSETYEQYF
TGTGCCAGCAGCTTAGGGACTAGCGAGACCTACGAGCAGTACTTC
>TRBD1|TRBV5-6|TRBJ2-3|15|NA
CASSHRRQGRDTQYF
TGTGCCAGCAGCCATCGGAGACAGGGGAGAGATACGCAGTATTTT
>NA|TRBV10-3|TRBJ2-1|12|few
CAISDGRNEQFF
TGTGCCATCAGTGACGGAAGGAATGAGCAGTTCTTC